The clone carrying this T cell receptor beta chain was recorded many times. Its cognate antigen is unknown. These data are taken from a study of human T cells and chemical hapten exposure. Overall study context: DPC at 2% was the sensitizing agent, placed on roughly 2 cm by roughly 2 cm of upper inner arm skin. Study-wide results and limits: Alopecia in the donors means their immune response may deviate from healthy people's.

Unique molecular identifiers were affixed to discrete cDNA molecules within the library. TCRdb re-called the RACE reads through MiXCR, storing one row per CDR3 protein. This sample has approximately 49,000 distinct CDR3 sequences, with 9.3% found just once. The V end was cut by 6 bases, the J end by 0 bases, with 11 bases between. CDR1 and CDR2 from the germline V gene are SNHLY and FYNNEI. The CDR3 sequence is 14 residues long. The time point here: patch test 1, 2 weeks after DPC sensitization. Treatment of the sample: therapeutic diphenylcyclopropenone sensitization with weekly scalp DPC. The receptor was derived from a woman in her forties or fifties with alopecia areata. Some clones in this sample may be carry-over from other donors' samples. The V call is TRBV2, the J call TRBJ1-2; no reliable D call. The material sequenced was whole blood, taken in connection with sensitization to the hapten diphenylcyclopropenone (DPC). In nucleotides, the CDR3 is TGTGCCAGCAGCCTGGGGAAGACTAACTATGGCTACACCTTC. It yields the protein CASSLGKTNYGYTF. The full variable domain, its missing parts supplied by reference TRBV2 and TRBJ1-2, is EPEVTQTPSHQVTQMGQEVILRCVPISNHLYFYWYRQILGQKVEFLVSFYNNEISEKSEIFDDQFSVERPDGSNFTLKIRSTKLEDSAMYFCASSLGKTNYGYTFGSGTRLTVV.